The rows below give T cell receptor beta chains drawn from one sample of a study of blood T cell repertoires in COVID-19. Sequencing was performed with immunoSEQ multiplex PCR; in TCRdb, only in-frame clones are kept and a portion is missing. The sample shows roughly 87,000 clones, about four fifths of them seen only once. The sample was peripheral blood. All receptors derive from a woman aged 70 to 79 with acute or convalescent COVID-19. The conserved cysteine and the conserved F or W are not part of the CDR3 here. Each record gives: clone size, J gene, V gene, CDR3 protein. Clone size is given for some rows only: seen once, a few or many times, or a class if the clone is expanded.

clone_size: -; j_call: TRBJ1-6; v_call: TRBV2; cdr3_aa: ASSVGTANSPLH
clone_size: -; j_call: TRBJ2-7; v_call: TRBV30; cdr3_aa: AWQDSSYEQY
clone_size: once; j_call: TRBJ2-1; v_call: TRBV30; cdr3_aa: AWSGGPYNEQF
clone_size: -; j_call: TRBJ2-1; v_call: TRBV6-6; cdr3_aa: ASSPTYPGGDFWNNEQF
clone_size: -; j_call: TRBJ2-7; v_call: TRBV21-1; cdr3_aa: ASSKGSRGGDVTYEQY
clone_size: -; j_call: TRBJ2-5; v_call: TRBV12-5; cdr3_aa: ASGLTGGLETQY
clone_size: -; j_call: TRBJ1-2; v_call: TRBV6-2/TRBV6-3; cdr3_aa: ASSIIKDRGTGWNYGYT
clone_size: -; j_call: TRBJ1-3; v_call: TRBV6-5; cdr3_aa: ASFPDFQRGNTIY
clone_size: -; j_call: TRBJ1-2; v_call: TRBV3-1/TRBV3-2; cdr3_aa: ASSPTGSYGYT
clone_size: -; j_call: TRBJ2-1; v_call: TRBV5-1; cdr3_aa: ASSPGLAVYSDEQF
clone_size: -; j_call: TRBJ2-3; v_call: TRBV20-1; cdr3_aa: SASNTAADTQY
clone_size: -; j_call: TRBJ2-5; v_call: TRBV9; cdr3_aa: ASSVGGEETQY
clone_size: -; j_call: TRBJ1-5; v_call: TRBV18; cdr3_aa: ASSLDRANQPQH
clone_size: -; j_call: TRBJ1-1; v_call: TRBV18; cdr3_aa: ASSPGQLNTEAF
clone_size: -; j_call: TRBJ2-7; v_call: TRBV30; cdr3_aa: AWSVLGPQY
clone_size: -; j_call: TRBJ1-1; v_call: TRBV28; cdr3_aa: ASNKYRGGTEAF
clone_size: -; j_call: TRBJ1-2; v_call: TRBV14; cdr3_aa: ASSQAGTGGAGT
clone_size: -; j_call: TRBJ1-1; v_call: TRBV6-2/TRBV6-3; cdr3_aa: ASSSFDAFTGDQAF
clone_size: -; j_call: TRBJ1-4; v_call: TRBV9; cdr3_aa: ASSVGQELTNEKLF
clone_size: -; j_call: TRBJ2-2; v_call: TRBV6-1; cdr3_aa: ASSEGWGTTNTGELF
clone_size: -; j_call: TRBJ1-1; v_call: TRBV19; cdr3_aa: ASSEERNDPEAF
clone_size: -; j_call: TRBJ1-4; v_call: TRBV3-1/TRBV3-2; cdr3_aa: ASSQDGTLPNEKLF
clone_size: -; j_call: TRBJ1-5; v_call: TRBV11-2; cdr3_aa: ASSSDTNNQPQH
clone_size: -; j_call: TRBJ1-1; v_call: TRBV5-4; cdr3_aa: ASSLISSVNTEAF
clone_size: -; j_call: TRBJ2-7; v_call: TRBV6-5; cdr3_aa: ASRPGQGFTQY
clone_size: -; j_call: TRBJ1-2; v_call: TRBV25-1; cdr3_aa: ASVDSRTGGAYGYT
clone_size: once; j_call: TRBJ2-3; v_call: TRBV2; cdr3_aa: ASKYFESTFVTDTQY
clone_size: once; j_call: TRBJ2-4; v_call: TRBV15; cdr3_aa: ATSSPYAAKNIQY
clone_size: -; j_call: TRBJ2-2; v_call: TRBV19; cdr3_aa: ASSIGTGELF
clone_size: -; j_call: TRBJ1-1; v_call: TRBV5-1; cdr3_aa: ASSPQGGTLNTEAF
clone_size: -; j_call: TRBJ1-1; v_call: TRBV12-3/TRBV12-4; cdr3_aa: ACGQMNTEAF
clone_size: -; j_call: TRBJ1-2; v_call: TRBV28; cdr3_aa: ASSGGVYSLSGYT
clone_size: few; j_call: TRBJ1-6; v_call: TRBV25-1; cdr3_aa: ASSEPRQGANSPLH
clone_size: once; j_call: TRBJ1-3; v_call: TRBV7-2; cdr3_aa: ASSPGSFSGNTIY
clone_size: -; j_call: TRBJ1-1; v_call: TRBV29-1; cdr3_aa: SVTRGTEAF
clone_size: -; j_call: TRBJ1-5; v_call: TRBV2; cdr3_aa: ASRGTVNQPQH
clone_size: -; j_call: TRBJ1-2; v_call: TRBV24-1; cdr3_aa: ATSDWSGLGYT
clone_size: -; j_call: TRBJ1-5; v_call: TRBV5-1; cdr3_aa: ASSRGTGGADQPQH
clone_size: few; j_call: TRBJ1-4; v_call: TRBV28; cdr3_aa: ASSLGGSRTTNEKLF
clone_size: -; j_call: TRBJ1-2; v_call: TRBV5-1; cdr3_aa: ASSLSPGPSGGYT
clone_size: -; j_call: TRBJ1-5; v_call: TRBV6-2/TRBV6-3; cdr3_aa: ASSLRTGGTSNQPQH
clone_size: once; j_call: TRBJ1-6; v_call: TRBV21-1; cdr3_aa: ASNLRTGTPLH
clone_size: -; j_call: TRBJ2-1; v_call: TRBV4-1; cdr3_aa: ASSTTSGGNNEQF
clone_size: -; j_call: TRBJ1-5; v_call: TRBV28; cdr3_aa: ASSWGTGIQPQH
clone_size: -; j_call: TRBJ1-2; v_call: TRBV7-3; cdr3_aa: ASSPGQGVTYGYT